Listed here are 26 T cell receptor beta chains from one sample, sequenced in a study of shared clonotypes between healthy human individuals. Sequenced by immunoSEQ multiplex PCR; TCRdb stores in-frame clones only, minus some. The sample records about 1 million clones, under 80% being singletons. Sequenced: memory CD4+ T cells sorted from blood. Noted subset: CD45RA-negative fraction. The receptors were gathered from a man between 18 and 35 years old in good health.

The DNA of the CDR3 is TGTGCCAGCAGTTACTCGAACCGGGTTGAAGAGACCCAGTACTTC. As protein: CASSYSNRVEETQYF. The V and J genes are TRBV6-5 and TRBJ2-5, with no clear D. Trimming shortened V by 0 bases and J by 3 bases, and 11 bases separated the two germline ends. In germline, CDR1 is MNHEY, CDR2 SVGAGI. CDR3 size: 15 residues.

This clone was detected only a few times. Distinct nucleotide sequences in the sample also encode this CDR3. V gene TRBV2 combines with J gene TRBJ1-1; D unresolved. This CDR3 region has 12 residues. Trimming cost V 4 bases and J 1 base, with 4 bases left between them. CDR1 is SNHLY and CDR2 is FYNNEI in the germline V gene. Here the CDR3 DNA reads TGTGCCAGCAGTGGTGGGAACACTGAAGCTTTCTTT. As protein: CASSGGNTEAFF.

The table lists this clone with a count of one. A much larger clonotype is one base distant, so this may be a read error. This sequence joins TRBV9 and TRBJ2-2, with D perhaps matching TRBD1 (6 bases). Germline lookup yields CDR1 SGDLS and CDR2 YYNGEE. V lost 3 bases and J 7 bases, leaving 7 bases between the germline ends. The CDR3 extends over 12 amino acids. CDR3 nucleotides: TGTGCCAGCAGCGCAGGGGTCGGGGAGCTGTTTTTT. It codes for CASSAGVGELFF.

The chain has TRBV5-1 and TRBJ2-4, with D unclear. CDR3 length: 14 residues. V gave up 4 bases and J gave up 2 bases, with 10 bases separating them. Germline CDR1 SGHRS, CDR2 YFSETQ. The CDR3 region has the DNA TGCGCCAGCAGCCCGGGCGGATCCAAAAACATTCAGTACTTC. This sequence encodes CASSPGGSKNIQYF.

As to this clone: This sequence is one base from a far larger clone and is likely a read error. At the DNA level, this CDR3 is encoded by other sequences in the same sample as well. The chain employs TRBV25-1 and TRBJ1-4; D gene ambiguous. The CDR3 is 14 residues long. Germline CDR1 MGHDK, CDR2 SYGVNS. The CDR3 loop reads CASSDPGLNEKLFF. The CDR3 DNA reads as TGTGCCAGCAGTGACCCGGGTTTAAACGAAAAACTGTTCTTT.

The chain employs TRBV10-3 and TRBJ2-7; no reliable D call. This CDR3 spans 11 amino acids. Germline V gene sequence: CDR1 ENHRY, CDR2 SYGVKD. V was trimmed by 3 bases and J by 5 bases, leaving 5 bases between them. Here the CDR3 reads CAISERDEQYF. The CDR3 bases are TGTGCCATCAGTGAAAGGGACGAGCAGTACTTC.

The V call is TRBV5-1, the J call TRBJ2-7, with 7 bases that match TRBD1. Germline loops: CDR1 SGHRS, CDR2 YFSETQ. The junction had 8 bases not matched to a gene; V was cut back by 6 bases and J by 2 bases. The CDR3 is 14 residues long. In DNA form, the CDR3 reads TGCGCCAGCAACGTACAGGGGCCCACCTACGAGCAGTACTTC. The encoded protein is CASNVQGPTYEQYF.

This chain uses TRBV9 with TRBJ2-1; 12 bases align to TRBD1. V dropped 4 bases and J dropped 8; count of bases not matched to a gene: 16. CDR3 length: 18 residues. The germline CDR1 and CDR2 sequences are SGDLS and YYNGEE. The CDR3 sequence is CASSPRWGTGTGGHEQFF. CDR3 sequence (DNA): TGTGCCAGCAGCCCGAGATGGGGGACCGGGACAGGGGGCCATGAGCAGTTCTTC.

This chain uses TRBV29-1 with TRBJ2-3, with a possible D match to TRBD1 (5 bases). Trimming cost V 5 bases and J 5 bases, with 14 bases left between them. The CDR3 length is 13 residues. The germline V gene has CDR1 SQVTM and CDR2 ANQGSEA. The CDR3 bases are TGCAGCGTTTCCCCAGGGTTAGGAGATACGCAGTATTTT. It specifies CSVSPGLGDTQYF.

The rearrangement uses TRBV29-1 and TRBJ2-7; 8 bases are a match to TRBD1. CDR3 length: 14 amino acids. CDR1 is SQVTM and CDR2 is ANQGSEA in the germline V gene. J was trimmed by 5 bases and V by 4 bases; bases with no gene match: 10. The CDR3 DNA sequence: TGCAGCGTTGGGACGGCGACAGGGGCCCACGAGCAGTACTTC. This encodes CSVGTATGAHEQYF.

This clone was recorded a few times. V gene TRBV6-6 combines with J gene TRBJ1-2; D is undetermined. V lost 10 bases, J lost 5 bases, and 17 bases lay in between. The CDR3 is made up of 13 amino acids. Germline lookup yields CDR1 MNHNY and CDR2 SVGAGI (reference sequence). Here the CDR3 reads CATSLGPTYGYTF. The DNA of the CDR3 is TGTGCCACCTCCCTAGGGCCGACTTATGGCTACACCTTC.

The chain uses TRBV11-2 and TRBJ1-6, with D unclear. Trimming stripped 3 bases from V and 9 bases from J, with 12 bases between. CDR3 length: 14 amino acids. Germline loops: CDR1 SGHAT, CDR2 FQNNGV. CDR3 nucleotides: TGTGCCAGCAGCTTTAACGAGGTGCGTTCACCCCTCCACTTT. Translating it yields CASSFNEVRSPLHF. Complete variable domain (other parts from reference TRBV11-2 and TRBJ1-6): EAGVAQSPRYKIIEKRQSVAFWCNPISGHATLYWYQQILGQGPKLLIQFQNNGVVDDSQLPKDRFSAERLKGVDSTLKIQPAKLEDSAVYLCASSFNEVRSPLHFGNGTRLTVT.

The chain is built from TRBV5-4 and TRBJ2-1, with D possibly TRBD2 on 6 matching bases. V was cut by 0 bases and J by 4 bases, with 14 bases left in between. This CDR3 is built from 16 residues. The V gene's germline CDR1 is SGHNT and CDR2 YYREEE (reference sequence). CDR3 coding DNA: TGTGCCAGCAGCTTGGCTGGCCCGGGAGCGTACAATGAGCAGTTCTTC. It specifies CASSLAGPGAYNEQFF. Based on the CDR3 plus reference TRBV5-4 and TRBJ2-1, the full variable domain is ETGVTQSPTHLIKTRGQQVTLRCSSQSGHNTVSWYQQALGQGPQFIFQYYREEENGRGNFPPRFSGLQFPNYSSELNVNALELDDSALYLCASSLAGPGAYNEQFFGPGTRLTVL.

This rearrangement joins TRBV7-2 to TRBJ1-1; 7 nucleotides line up with TRBD1. This CDR3 is built from 14 residues. V lost 9 bases to trimming and J lost 3 bases; unmatched junction nucleotides: 10. CDR1 and CDR2 from the germline V gene are SGHTA and FQGNSA. The CDR3 here is CASYRGGMDTEAFF. CDR3 DNA: TGTGCCAGTTACAGGGGTGGGATGGACACTGAAGCTTTCTTT.

The rearrangement links TRBV13 to TRBJ2-7; 9 bases agree with TRBD2. Germline CDR1 reads PRHDT; CDR2 reads FYEKMQ (reference sequence). Trimming cost V 2 bases and J 2 bases; bases outside gene matches: 4. The CDR3 extends over 15 amino acids. CDR3 coding DNA: TGTGCCAGCAGCTTACAGGCGGGGGGGACCTACGAGCAGTACTTC. Amino acid sequence: CASSLQAGGTYEQYF.

This sequence joins TRBV19 and TRBJ2-7, with 8 bases lining up with TRBD1. CDR3 length: 13 residues. Per the germline V gene, CDR1 is LNHDA and CDR2 is SQIVND (reference sequence). Germline trimming cut 7 bases from V and 4 bases from J; bases unmatched to any gene: 6. This chain's CDR3 is CASTRDRGYEQYF. As DNA, the CDR3 is TGTGCCAGTACCCGTGACAGGGGATACGAGCAGTACTTC. The complete variable domain, with remaining parts taken from reference TRBV19 and TRBJ2-7, reads DGGITQSPKYLFRKEGQNVTLSCEQNLNHDAMYWYRQDPGQGLRLIYYSQIVNDFQKGDIAEGYSVSREKKESFPLTVTSAQKNPTAFYLCASTRDRGYEQYFGPGTRLTVT.

The chain has TRBV5-4 and TRBJ2-4, with 13 bases lining up with TRBD2. There are 16 residues in the CDR3. In germline, CDR1 is SGHNT, CDR2 YYREEE (reference sequence). V dropped 4 bases and J dropped 7; count of bases not matched to a gene: 8. CDR3 amino acids: CASSAPTSGGPNIQYF. The DNA of the CDR3 is TGTGCCAGCAGCGCACCGACTAGCGGGGGGCCGAACATTCAGTACTTC.

This CDR3 reads CASRGHSIHEQYF. DNA for the CDR3: TGTGCCAGCCGCGGACATTCCATCCACGAGCAGTACTTC. The chain combines TRBV6-5 with TRBJ2-7; D might be TRBD1 (5 bases). Trimming removed 8 bases at V and 5 bases at J, with 16 bases between. CDR3 size: 13 residues. In germline, CDR1 is MNHEY, CDR2 SVGAGI.

The chain recombines TRBV9 with TRBJ2-1; 10 bases line up with TRBD2. Looked up from germline, CDR1 is SGDLS and CDR2 is YYNGEE. The CDR3 loop spans 15 amino acids. The V gene end was trimmed by 3 bases and the J gene end by 4 bases; junction bases not matched to a gene: 4. The CDR3: CASSAPAGGYNEQFF. The CDR3 DNA sequence: TGTGCCAGCAGCGCCCCAGCGGGGGGGTACAATGAGCAGTTCTTC.

This rearrangement joins TRBV25-1 to TRBJ1-4; D is undetermined. Deletions cut 5 bases from V and 8 bases from J, with 12 bases between. CDR3 length equals 13 residues. The germline V gene has CDR1 MGHDK and CDR2 SYGVNS. DNA for the CDR3: TGTGCCAGCAGTTGGACTGGAGCCGAAAAACTGTTTTTT. The encoded protein is CASSWTGAEKLFF.

The chain is built from TRBV7-9 and TRBJ2-5; 8 bases line up with TRBD1. With 1 base clipped from V and 5 bases from J, the junction kept 6 bases outside the gene matches. Germline V gene sequence: CDR1 SEHNR, CDR2 FQNEAQ (reference sequence). This CDR3 has 15 residues. CDR3 loop: CASSLGGQGGETQYF. CDR3 in DNA: TGTGCCAGCAGCTTAGGTGGACAGGGCGGTGAGACCCAGTACTTC. The full variable domain, completed using reference TRBV7-9 and TRBJ2-5, is DTGVSQNPRHKITKRGQNVTFRCDPISEHNRLYWYRQTLGQGPEFLTYFQNEAQLEKSRLLSDRFSAERPKGSFSTLEIQRTEQGDSAMYLCASSLGGQGGETQYFGPGTRLLVL.

The CDR3: CASSINTGRNIQYF. CDR3 coding DNA: TGTGCCAGCAGTATTAATACAGGCCGGAACATTCAGTACTTC. This chain uses TRBV7-2 with TRBJ2-4; the D gene is possibly TRBD1 (5 bases). The V and J ends lost 6 bases and 7 bases respectively, with 16 bases between them. CDR1 and CDR2 from the germline V gene are SGHTA and FQGNSA. This CDR3 comprises 14 residues.

V gene TRBV5-1 combines with J gene TRBJ2-2, with D maybe TRBD2 (5 bases). Trimming took 1 base from V and 0 from J, leaving 10 bases between them. The CDR3 loop spans 16 amino acids. The germline V gene has CDR1 SGHRS and CDR2 YFSETQ. Written as DNA, the CDR3 is TGCGCCAGCAGCTTGAGGGAGTCCGCGAACACCGGGGAGCTGTTTTTT. It is translated as CASSLRESANTGELFF.

To note about this clone: Compared with germline, one end of the junction differs, possibly owing to a read error. This chain connects TRBV7-7 to TRBJ2-5, with D unresolved. The CDR3 runs to 13 residues. Germline V lookup: CDR1 SSHAT, CDR2 FNYEAQ (reference sequence). The CDR3 sequence: CASSPLGQETQYF. The DNA for the CDR3 is TGTGCTAGCAGCCCGTTGGGCCAAGAGACCCAGTACTTC.

This chain links TRBV5-1 with TRBJ2-5; 7 bases map to TRBD1. Germline values: CDR1 SGHRS, CDR2 YFSETQ. Losses at the gene ends were 4 bases for V and 5 bases for J; bases not matched to a gene: 5. This CDR3 has 13 amino acids. This CDR3 is CASSRDSPETQYF. The CDR3 bases are TGCGCCAGCAGCAGGGACAGTCCCGAGACCCAGTACTTC.

The rearrangement links TRBV6-1 to TRBJ2-5; 7 bases map to TRBD1. Germline loops: CDR1 MNHNS, CDR2 SASEGT. V lost 4 bases to trimming and J lost 5 bases; unmatched junction nucleotides: 7. The CDR3 contains 14 residues. For the CDR3, the DNA is TGTGCCAGCAGTGGGCAGGGGGTCCGGGAGACCCAGTACTTC. Amino acids: CASSGQGVRETQYF.